The source of this TCR beta chain is a study of STAT5B mutations in CD4+ large granular lymphocyte leukemia. Only in-frame clones appear in the TCRdb table, and some are missing; sequencing was by immunoSEQ multiplex PCR. The table has some 29,000 clones, roughly three quarters seen once. Germline assignment: CDR1 MNHEY and CDR2 SMNVEV (reference sequence). CDR3 length equals 13 residues. V lost 8 bases, J lost 8 bases, and 15 bases lay in between. About this clone itself: Its cognate antigen is unknown.

Overall study findings and caveats: No patients shared main leukemic clonotypes, though roughly 27% appeared at low frequency elsewhere.

Sequenced: CD4+ T cells from blood buffy coats. J is TRBJ1-4 and V is TRBV27, with D uncertain. This TCR came from a human donor in good health. As DNA, the CDR3 is TGTGCCAGCTCCAGCCGGGGAGGAGAAAAACTGTTTTTT. Encoded protein: CASSSRGGEKLFF.